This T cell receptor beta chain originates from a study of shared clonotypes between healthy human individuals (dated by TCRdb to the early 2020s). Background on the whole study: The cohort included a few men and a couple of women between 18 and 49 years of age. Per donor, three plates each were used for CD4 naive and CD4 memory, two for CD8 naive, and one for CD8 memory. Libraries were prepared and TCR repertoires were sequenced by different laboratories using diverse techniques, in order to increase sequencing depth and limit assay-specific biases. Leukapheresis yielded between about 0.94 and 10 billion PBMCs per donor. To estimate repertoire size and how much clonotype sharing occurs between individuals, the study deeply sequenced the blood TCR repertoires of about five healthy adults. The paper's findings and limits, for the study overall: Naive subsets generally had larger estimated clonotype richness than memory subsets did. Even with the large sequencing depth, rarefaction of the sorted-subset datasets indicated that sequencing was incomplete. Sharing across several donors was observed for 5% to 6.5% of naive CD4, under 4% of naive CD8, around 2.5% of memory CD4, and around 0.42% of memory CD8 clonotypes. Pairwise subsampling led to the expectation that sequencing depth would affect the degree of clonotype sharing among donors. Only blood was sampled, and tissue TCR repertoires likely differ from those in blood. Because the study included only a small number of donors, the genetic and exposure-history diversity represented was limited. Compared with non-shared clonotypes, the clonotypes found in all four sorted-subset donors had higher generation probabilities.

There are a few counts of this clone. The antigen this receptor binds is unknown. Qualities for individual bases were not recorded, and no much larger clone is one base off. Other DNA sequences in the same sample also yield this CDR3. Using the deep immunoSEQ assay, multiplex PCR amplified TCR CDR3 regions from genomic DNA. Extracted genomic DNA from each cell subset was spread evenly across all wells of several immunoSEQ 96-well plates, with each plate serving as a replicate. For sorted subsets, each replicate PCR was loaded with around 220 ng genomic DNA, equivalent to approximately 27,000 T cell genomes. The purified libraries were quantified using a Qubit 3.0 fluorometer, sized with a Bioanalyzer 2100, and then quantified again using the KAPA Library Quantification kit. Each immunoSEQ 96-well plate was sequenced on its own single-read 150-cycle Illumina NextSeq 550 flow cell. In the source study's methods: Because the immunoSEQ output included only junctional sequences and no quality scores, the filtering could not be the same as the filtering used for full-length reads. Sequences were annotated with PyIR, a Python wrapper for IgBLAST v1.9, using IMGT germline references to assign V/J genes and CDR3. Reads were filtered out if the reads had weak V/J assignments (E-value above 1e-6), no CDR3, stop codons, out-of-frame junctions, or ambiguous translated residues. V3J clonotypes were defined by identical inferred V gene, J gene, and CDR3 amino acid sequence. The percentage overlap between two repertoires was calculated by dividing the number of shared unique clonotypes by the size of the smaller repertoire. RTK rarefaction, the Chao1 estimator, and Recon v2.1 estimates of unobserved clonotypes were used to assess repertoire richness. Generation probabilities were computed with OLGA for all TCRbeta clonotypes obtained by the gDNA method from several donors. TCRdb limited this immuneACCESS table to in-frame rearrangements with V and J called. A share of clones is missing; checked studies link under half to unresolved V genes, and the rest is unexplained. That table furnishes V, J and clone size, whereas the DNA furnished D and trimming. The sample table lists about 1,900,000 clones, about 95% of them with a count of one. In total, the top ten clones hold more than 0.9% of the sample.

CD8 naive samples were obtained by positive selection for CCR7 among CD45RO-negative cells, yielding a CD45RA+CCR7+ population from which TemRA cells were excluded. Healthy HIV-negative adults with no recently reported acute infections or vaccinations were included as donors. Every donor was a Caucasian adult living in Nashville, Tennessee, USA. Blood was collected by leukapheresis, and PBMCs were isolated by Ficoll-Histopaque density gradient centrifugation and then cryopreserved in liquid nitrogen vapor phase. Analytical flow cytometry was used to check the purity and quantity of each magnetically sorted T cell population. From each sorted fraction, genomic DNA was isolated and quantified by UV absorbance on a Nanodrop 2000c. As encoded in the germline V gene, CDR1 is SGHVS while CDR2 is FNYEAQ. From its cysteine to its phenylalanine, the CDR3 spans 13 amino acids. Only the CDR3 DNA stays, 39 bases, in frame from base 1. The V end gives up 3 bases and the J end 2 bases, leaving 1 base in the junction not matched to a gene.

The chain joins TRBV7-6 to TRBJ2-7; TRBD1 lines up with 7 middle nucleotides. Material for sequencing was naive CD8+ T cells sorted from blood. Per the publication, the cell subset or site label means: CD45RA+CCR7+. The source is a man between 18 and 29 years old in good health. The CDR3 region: CASSFGQAYEQYF. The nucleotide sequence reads TGTGCCAGCAGCTTCGGACAGGCCTACGAGCAGTACTTC.